A selection of T cell receptor beta chains follows, all from one sample in a study of blood T cell repertoires in COVID-19. Repertoires were generated with immunoSEQ multiplex PCR, while TCRdb's copy carries only in-frame clones and drops some. The sample lists some 350,000 clones; 85% to 90% were seen once. Sequenced: PBMCs or T cells enriched from blood (not recorded which). These receptors all come from a man younger than 35 who had recovered from COVID-19. CDR3s include the opening cysteine and the closing phenylalanine or tryptophan. D genes are given only for firm matches. Clone size is stated in some rows and not others, as once, few, many or a class when expanded.

>TRBV6-5|-|TRBJ2-2|TRBD1
CASSYSGQGKRELFF
TGTGCCAGCAGTTACTCGGGACAGGGGAAACGGGAGCTGTTTTTT
>TRBV24-1|-|TRBJ2-1|TRBD1
CATSVPGQGLNEQFF
TGTGCCACCAGTGTACCGGGACAGGGGTTGAATGAGCAGTTCTTC
>TRBV6-5|-|TRBJ1-2|-
CASIQQGNYGYTF
TGTGCCAGCATACAACAGGGTAACTATGGCTACACCTTC
>TRBV6-5|-|TRBJ1-4|-
CASSYSGSNYEKLFF
TGTGCCAGCAGTTACTCGGGCAGTAATTATGAAAAACTGTTTTTT
>TRBV15|-|TRBJ1-1|-
CATSRDAAWDTEAFF
TGTGCCACCAGCAGAGATGCGGCTTGGGACACTGAAGCTTTCTTT
>TRBV7-2|-|TRBJ2-5|-
CASSLHLLETQYF
TGTGCCAGCAGCTTACACTTGCTAGAGACCCAGTACTTC
>TRBV2|-|TRBJ1-4|-
CASSIVEKLFF
TGTGCCAGCTCGATAGTGGAAAAACTGTTTTTT
>TRBV5-1|-|TRBJ2-7|-
CASSLNRGQFYEQYF
TGCGCCAGCAGCCTAAATCGTGGACAGTTCTACGAGCAGTACTTC
>TRBV10-3|-|TRBJ1-2|-
CAISETGLNYGYTF
TGTGCCATCAGTGAAACAGGGTTGAACTATGGCTACACCTTC
>TRBV7-8|-|TRBJ2-3|TRBD1
CASSTFSGTGVPDTQYF
TGTGCCAGCAGCACCTTTTCCGGGACAGGGGTGCCAGATACGCAGTATTTT
>TRBV28|-|TRBJ1-6|TRBD1
CASRGTGDGSPLHF
TGTGCCAGCCGCGGGACAGGGGACGGTTCACCCCTCCACTTT
>TRBV25-1|-|TRBJ2-1|-
CASSVQGRAYNEQFF
TGTGCCAGCAGTGTACAGGGTCGCGCCTACAATGAGCAGTTCTTC
>TRBV11-1|-|TRBJ1-1|-
CASTVGTKAFF
TGTGCCAGCACCGTGGGGACAAAAGCTTTCTTT
>TRBV15|-|TRBJ2-5|-
CATSRSPQETQYF
TGTGCCACCAGCAGATCTCCTCAAGAGACCCAGTACTTC
>TRBV30|-|TRBJ2-5|-
CAWSSNYQETQYF
TGTGCCTGGAGTTCAAACTACCAAGAGACCCAGTACTTC
>TRBV4-1|-|TRBJ2-5|-
CASSQDLGSYETQYF
TGCGCCAGCAGCCAAGATCTCGGGAGCTACGAGACCCAGTACTTC
>TRBV19|-|TRBJ2-4|TRBD2
CASSQKSGAANIQYF
TGTGCCAGTAGCCAAAAGAGCGGGGCTGCGAACATTCAGTACTTC
>TRBV5-4|-|TRBJ2-2|TRBD1
CASSITGRTGRSGELFF
TGTGCCAGCAGCATTACTGGCAGGACAGGTCGGTCCGGGGAGCTGTTTTTT
>TRBV28|-|TRBJ2-1|TRBD1
CASSYRQGVRVVEQFF
TGTGCCAGCAGTTACCGACAGGGAGTCCGTGTTGTTGAGCAGTTCTTC
>TRBV7-9|-|TRBJ1-1|-
CASLGGAEAFF
TGTGCCAGCTTGGGGGGTGCTGAAGCTTTCTTT
>TRBV7-2|-|TRBJ1-5|TRBD1
CASSLQGGNQPQHF
TGTGCCAGCAGCTTACAGGGGGGCAATCAGCCCCAGCATTTT
>TRBV6-1|-|TRBJ1-1|-
CASSEDLGSRTEAFF
TGTGCCAGCAGTGAAGACTTGGGGAGTCGGACTGAAGCTTTCTTT
>TRBV6-5|-|TRBJ1-1|-
CASSPQQGLNTEAFF
TGTGCCAGCAGTCCACAACAGGGTTTGAACACTGAAGCTTTCTTT
>TRBV28|-|TRBJ2-7|TRBD1
CASSFGQGTYEQYF
TGTGCCAGCAGTTTTGGACAGGGGACCTACGAGCAGTACTTC
>TRBV6-5|-|TRBJ2-7|TRBD2
CASSQTSGTHEQYF
TGTGCCAGCAGTCAAACTAGCGGGACTCACGAGCAGTACTTC
>TRBV7-9|-|TRBJ2-2|-
CASSWTIPGELFF
TGTGCCAGCAGTTGGACTATTCCCGGGGAGCTGTTTTTT
>TRBV9|-|TRBJ1-2|TRBD1
CASRDDRGYYGYTF
TGTGCCAGCAGAGACGACAGGGGTTACTATGGCTACACCTTC
>TRBV7-2|-|TRBJ2-1|-
CASSPSGGRYNEQFF
TGTGCCAGCAGCCCATCGGGGGGCAGGTACAATGAGCAGTTCTTC
>TRBV4-1|once|TRBJ1-4|-
CASSVGRATNEKLFF
TGCGCCAGCAGTGTAGGGAGGGCAACTAATGAAAAACTGTTTTTT
>TRBV19|-|TRBJ1-4|-
CASRRGSTNEKLFF
TGTGCCAGTAGAAGGGGTTCAACTAATGAAAAACTGTTTTTT
>TRBV4-1|-|TRBJ2-7|TRBD2
CASSPPGGTSEPYEQYF
TGCGCCAGCAGCCCACCTGGGGGGACTAGCGAACCCTACGAGCAGTACTTC
>TRBV7-2|-|TRBJ2-7|-
CASSLASVIRGEQYF
TGTGCCAGCAGCTTAGCGTCGGTCATCCGGGGTGAGCAGTACTTC
>TRBV5-1|-|TRBJ2-4|-
CASSLDPSGAKNIQYF
TGCGCCAGCAGCTTGGATCCAAGCGGAGCCAAAAACATTCAGTACTTC
>TRBV7-8|-|TRBJ1-2|TRBD1
CASSLLEQGTGGGYTF
TGTGCCAGCAGCTTATTAGAACAGGGGACAGGTGGTGGCTACACCTTC
>TRBV28|-|TRBJ2-7|-
CASSRLAEHYEQYF
TGTGCCAGCAGTCGACTGGCGGAACACTACGAGCAGTACTTC
>TRBV29-1|-|TRBJ2-1|TRBD2
CSVTRGTSGNEQFF
TGCAGCGTTACAAGGGGGACTAGCGGGAATGAGCAGTTCTTC
>TRBV28|-|TRBJ1-2|TRBD1
CASSLDRATYGYTF
TGTGCCAGCAGTTTGGACAGGGCGACCTATGGCTACACCTTC
>TRBV9|few|TRBJ2-7|-
CASSVGLGLSGYEQYF
TGTGCCAGCAGCGTAGGTTTGGGGCTGTCAGGCTACGAGCAGTACTTC
>TRBV7-3|-|TRBJ2-2|TRBD1
CASSSRQGNTGELFF
TGTGCCAGCAGCTCCCGACAGGGAAACACCGGGGAGCTGTTTTTT
>TRBV30|-|TRBJ1-6|-
CAWRFRQASSYNSPLHF
TGTGCCTGGAGATTCCGGCAGGCGAGCTCCTATAATTCACCCCTCCACTTT
>TRBV18|-|TRBJ2-2|-
CASSPATVNPGELFF
TGTGCCAGCTCACCCGCGACAGTCAACCCCGGGGAGCTGTTTTTT
>TRBV5-1|-|TRBJ2-2|TRBD1
CASSTADRTGELFF
TGCGCCAGCAGCACTGCGGACAGGACCGGGGAGCTGTTTTTT
>TRBV6-5|-|TRBJ1-6|TRBD1
CASNPLGTDNSPLHF
TGTGCCAGCAACCCACTCGGGACAGATAATTCACCCCTCCACTTT
>TRBV7-9|-|TRBJ2-7|TRBD2
CASSPWMTSGRDEQYF
TGTGCCAGCAGCCCCTGGATGACTAGCGGGAGGGACGAGCAGTACTTC
>TRBV27|-|TRBJ1-6|-
CASSFHGAGNSPLHF
TGTGCCAGCAGTTTCCATGGGGCAGGTAATTCACCCCTCCACTTT
>TRBV6-6|-|TRBJ2-1|TRBD2
CASSYRAGGPNEQFF
TGTGCCAGCAGTTACCGAGCGGGAGGACCCAATGAGCAGTTCTTC
>TRBV28|-|TRBJ2-2|TRBD1
CASSSGQGTGELFF
TGTGCCAGCAGTTCGGGACAGGGAACCGGGGAGCTGTTTTTT
>TRBV6-2/TRBV6-3|-|TRBJ2-7|TRBD1
CASSYTGQGEASEQYF
TGTGCCAGCAGTTACACGGGACAGGGGGAAGCAAGCGAGCAGTACTTC
>TRBV11-2|-|TRBJ1-5|-
CASSLSGQPQHF
TGTGCCAGCAGCTTATCAGGTCAGCCCCAGCATTTT
>TRBV10-1|-|TRBJ1-2|-
CASSVTGSTRQYGYTF
TGCGCCAGCAGTGTTACAGGATCCACCCGACAATATGGCTACACCTTC
>TRBV19|-|TRBJ1-5|TRBD1
CASHRDRGYSNQPQHF
TGTGCCAGTCACCGGGACAGGGGTTATAGCAATCAGCCCCAGCATTTT
>TRBV18|-|TRBJ1-2|-
CASSPRQERVYGYTF
TGTGCCAGCTCACCACGACAGGAAAGGGTCTATGGCTACACCTTC
>TRBV19|-|TRBJ1-5|TRBD1
CASSFQGAQPQHF
TGTGCCAGTAGTTTTCAGGGGGCACAGCCCCAGCATTTT
>TRBV2|-|TRBJ1-2|TRBD1
CASCGTGIYGYTF
TGTGCCAGCTGCGGGACAGGCATCTATGGCTACACCTTC
>TRBV21-1|-|TRBJ1-6|-
CASSNPVREYYSPLHF
TGTGCCAGCAGCAACCCTGTTAGGGAGTACTATTCACCCCTCCACTTT